A selection of T cell receptor beta chains follows, all from one sample in a study of blood T cell repertoires in COVID-19. Only in-frame clones appear in the TCRdb table, and some are missing; sequencing was by immunoSEQ multiplex PCR. The repertoire holds roughly 200,000 clones, with over 70% as singletons. The sample consisted of peripheral blood. The receptors originated from a man aged 35 to 55 with active or convalescent COVID-19. CDR3s leave out the opening cysteine and the closing phenylalanine or tryptophan. The order of the fields is V gene, CDR3 protein.

v_gene: TRBV14; CDR3aa: ASSPRTGGSGNTIY
v_gene: TRBV30; CDR3aa: AWSPGSGNTIY
v_gene: TRBV9; CDR3aa: ASGTGVTEAF
v_gene: TRBV11-3; CDR3aa: ASSRLQGVNNEQF
v_gene: TRBV5-1; CDR3aa: ASSLGDTVGF
v_gene: TRBV6-1; CDR3aa: ASSETAGETYEQY
v_gene: TRBV19; CDR3aa: ASSPLAGVFTGELF
v_gene: TRBV5-4; CDR3aa: ASSLWGTGGVNTEAF
v_gene: TRBV30; CDR3aa: AWSSGGGNTEAF
v_gene: TRBV7-2; CDR3aa: ASSLIRDSSGNTIY
v_gene: TRBV5-6; CDR3aa: ASSLSASQETQY
v_gene: TRBV4-1; CDR3aa: ASSQAGGVKNIQY
v_gene: TRBV2; CDR3aa: ASSATGFQPQH